Presented here are 9 T cell receptor beta chains from one specimen sequenced in a study of blood T cell repertoires in COVID-19. The table came from immunoSEQ multiplex PCR; TCRdb's copy has only in-frame clones and leaves some out. In the table there are about 38,000 clones, under 90% of which are singletons. Source material: peripheral blood. The origin of the receptors is a man between 60 and 70 years old with COVID-19, enrolled during active disease.

This chain links TRBV7-9 with TRBJ2-7; 9 bases fit TRBD2. V dropped 5 bases and J dropped 9; count of bases not matched to a gene: 11. The V gene's germline CDR1 is SEHNR and CDR2 FQNEAQ (reference sequence). The CDR3 runs to 14 residues. The CDR3 region has the DNA TGTGCCAGCAGCGTATCTAGGGCTAGCGGGACGCAGTACTTC. Protein: CASSVSRASGTQYF.

This clone appeared once. The V gene is TRBV3-1 (or the pseudogene TRBV3-2), the J gene TRBJ1-5; D might be TRBD1 (6 bases). Trimming stripped 4 bases from V and 4 bases from J, with 11 bases between. The germline CDR1 and CDR2 sequences are LGHDT and YNNKEL (reference sequence). This CDR3 has 14 amino acids. CDR3 DNA sequence: TGTGCCAGCAGCCCCGGGACAAGAAATCAGCCCCAGCATTTT. Translating it yields CASSPGTRNQPQHF.

Worth noting for this clone: This specimen includes other DNA sequences encoding the same CDR3. The chain carries TRBV18 and TRBJ1-1; D is ambiguous. V lost 4 bases and J lost 1, with 7 bases in between. CDR3 length: 13 amino acids. Per the germline V gene, CDR1 is KGHSH and CDR2 is LQKENI. The CDR3 region has the DNA TGTGCCAGCTCACGTGACTGGAACACTGAAGCTTTCTTT. Translated, it gives CASSRDWNTEAFF.

The sample holds one count of this clone. The chain uses TRBV18 and TRBJ1-5; 9 positions agree with TRBD1. CDR3 length: 14 amino acids. Germline values: CDR1 KGHSH, CDR2 LQKENI. Trimming removed 6 bases from V and 6 bases from J; junction bases left unmatched: 6. The CDR3 DNA is TGTGCCAGCTCGAAACAGGGGGCAGGTCAGCCCCAGCATTTT. Translation: CASSKQGAGQPQHF.

The CDR3 DNA sequence: TGTGCCAGCAGCCCCCCGGGGGGACACCGGCATGGCTACACCTTC. Protein sequence: CASSPPGGHRHGYTF. This chain connects TRBV6-2 or TRBV6-3 to TRBJ1-2, with D maybe TRBD1 (6 bases). The germline gives CDR1 MNHEY, CDR2 SVGEGT. The CDR3 is 15 residues long. Trimming removed 6 bases at V and 6 bases at J, with 20 bases between.

This clone was picked up a small number of times. The chain links TRBV28 to TRBJ2-1; no clear D. CDR3 length equals 13 residues. Looked up from germline, CDR1 is MDHEN and CDR2 is SYDVKM. Deletions cut 5 bases from V and 2 bases from J, with 7 bases between. CDR3 region: CASSELPYNEQFF. In nucleotides, the CDR3 is TGTGCCAGCAGTGAACTACCCTACAATGAGCAGTTCTTC.

The chain recombines TRBV9 with TRBJ1-3, with D unresolved. This CDR3 comprises 15 residues. V was trimmed by 4 bases and J by 2 bases, leaving 13 bases between them. Germline CDR1 is SGDLS and CDR2 is YYNGEE. Here the CDR3 reads CASSPTPGAGNTIYF. DNA of the CDR3: TGTGCCAGCAGCCCGACTCCTGGAGCTGGAAACACCATATATTTT.

The chain uses TRBV7-2 and TRBJ1-2; D might be TRBD1 (6 bases). Germline CDR1 reads SGHTA; CDR2 reads FQGNSA. The CDR3 extends over 16 amino acids. The V and J ends lost 4 bases and 8 bases respectively, with 23 bases between them. The DNA of the CDR3 is TGTGCCAGCAGCTCGAGCTCCAGGGGTACGGGTGAGGGCTACACCTTC. The encoded protein is CASSSSSRGTGEGYTF.

The rearrangement joins TRBV7-8 to TRBJ2-7; D is possibly TRBD2 (5 bases). The length of the CDR3 is 14 residues. Trimming pared 4 bases from V and 5 bases from J, leaving 15 bases between. Germline V gives CDR1 SGHVS, CDR2 FQNEAQ. CDR3 region: CASSWDRTSDEQYF. CDR3 bases: TGTGCCAGCAGCTGGGATCGGACTTCCGACGAGCAGTACTTC.